One and the same sample provided the 30 T cell receptor beta chains below, sequenced in a study of blood T cell repertoires in COVID-19. Profiling relied on immunoSEQ multiplex PCR, and the TCRdb table lists in-frame clones only, not all of them. Here the sample spans 100,000 to 150,000 clones, 65% to 90% being singletons. The sequenced sample was peripheral blood. These TCRs come from an elderly man with active or convalescent COVID-19.

The V call is TRBV5-1, the J call TRBJ2-7; 9 bases line up with TRBD2. Germline V gene data show CDR1 as SGHRS and CDR2 as YFSETQ. The CDR3 covers 17 residues. With V trimmed by 0 bases and J by 2 bases, 9 bases remained unmatched. CDR3 protein: CASSLGLAVTRPYEQYF. For the CDR3, the DNA is TGCGCCAGCAGCTTGGGACTAGCGGTCACACGTCCCTACGAGCAGTACTTC.

V usage is TRBV6-5 and J usage is TRBJ2-1; 10 bases map to TRBD1. Germline CDR1 is MNHEY and CDR2 is SVGAGI. V lost 2 bases, J lost 7 bases, and 5 bases stayed unmatched. This CDR3 contains 15 residues. The DNA for the CDR3 is TGTGCCAGCAGTTACCCCGGGACAGGGGTTAATGAGCAGTTCTTC. It translates to CASSYPGTGVNEQFF.

The gene calls are TRBV5-5 and TRBJ2-5; 7 positions agree with TRBD2. Per the germline V gene, CDR1 is SGHKS and CDR2 is YYEKEE (reference sequence). After removal of 4 bases from V and 0 bases from J, the junction contained 3 bases not matched to a gene. The CDR3 covers 14 residues. The DNA of the CDR3 is TGTGCCAGCAGCACGGGAGGTTACCAAGAGACCCAGTACTTC. As protein: CASSTGGYQETQYF. Full variable domain (rest looked up from reference TRBV5-5 and TRBJ2-5): DAGVTQSPTHLIKTRGQQVTLRCSPISGHKSVSWYQQVLGQGPQFIFQYYEKEERGRGNFPDRFSARQFPNYSSELNVNALLLGDSALYLCASSTGGYQETQYFGPGTRLLVL.

The chain employs TRBV4-3 and TRBJ2-4; 7 bases fit TRBD1. CDR3 length equals 14 residues. Germline CDR1 is LGHNA and CDR2 is YSLEER. Trimming removed 0 bases from V and 8 bases from J; junction bases left unmatched: 4. CDR3 residues: CASSQDQGVHIQYF. CDR3 DNA: TGCGCCAGCAGCCAAGATCAGGGGGTGCACATTCAGTACTTC.

This sequence joins TRBV28 and TRBJ1-4; D perhaps matches TRBD1 (5 bases). The CDR3 loop spans 15 amino acids. Per germline, CDR1 MDHEN and CDR2 SYDVKM. The ends were cut back, 5 bases at V and 8 bases at J, with 18 bases in the middle. The CDR3 region is CASSGGWDGREKLFF. The CDR3 nucleotides read TGTGCCAGCAGTGGCGGTTGGGACGGGAGGGAAAAACTGTTTTTT.

V and J are TRBV5-4 and TRBJ2-3; 10 bases are a match to TRBD2. Trimming at V came to 0 bases and at J to 3 bases, leaving 1 base not matched to a gene. Germline CDR1 and CDR2: SGHNT and YYREEE (reference sequence). The CDR3 has 15 residues. The CDR3 DNA is TGTGCCAGCAGCTTGGCTAGCGGGAGAACAGATACGCAGTATTTT. This codes for CASSLASGRTDTQYF. Full variable domain (outside the CDR3, taken from reference TRBV5-4 and TRBJ2-3): ETGVTQSPTHLIKTRGQQVTLRCSSQSGHNTVSWYQQALGQGPQFIFQYYREEENGRGNFPPRFSGLQFPNYSSELNVNALELDDSALYLCASSLASGRTDTQYFGPGTRLTVL.

The CDR3 coding sequence is TGTGCCTGGAGTGTACCTGGCCAGCCCCAGCATTTT. Its protein product is CAWSVPGQPQHF. V usage is TRBV30 and J usage is TRBJ1-5; D not resolved. The CDR3 runs 12 residues. Germline V gives CDR1 GTSNPN, CDR2 SVGIG (reference sequence). The germline V and J ends were trimmed by 0 bases and 7 bases, with 7 bases remaining between them.

The chain employs TRBV30 and TRBJ1-2, with unresolved D. From germline, CDR1 is GTSNPN and CDR2 SVGIG (reference sequence). The V end lost 0 bases, the J end lost 7 bases, and 12 bases lay between the germline ends. This CDR3 has 13 residues. CDR3 sequence (DNA): TGTGCCTGGAGTGTAGGCAGGAATAGTGGCTACACCTTC. Its protein is CAWSVGRNSGYTF.

This sequence joins TRBV24-1 and TRBJ1-5, with D maybe TRBD1 (5 bases). Germline CDR1 reads KGHDR; CDR2 reads SFDVKD. Between the trimmed V and J ends, which lost 1 base and 11 bases, there was a span of 11 bases. The CDR3 has 13 amino acids. The CDR3, as DNA: TGTGCCACCAGTGATTTCATGGGGGGGGCCCAGCATTTT. Translated, it gives CATSDFMGGAQHF.

The chain recombines TRBV5-4 with TRBJ1-2; TRBD1 is a possible D gene (6 bases). CDR3 length: 14 residues. The germline gives CDR1 SGHNT, CDR2 YYREEE (reference sequence). The V and J ends lost 4 bases and 4 bases respectively, with 14 bases between them. The CDR3 DNA sequence: TGTGCCAGCAGCCCAAGGACAGCCATCTATGGCTACACCTTC. This codes for CASSPRTAIYGYTF.

This clone appeared once. The rearrangement joins TRBV6-1 to TRBJ1-2; D is possibly TRBD1 (5 bases). CDR1 and CDR2 from the germline V gene are MNHNS and SASEGT. V lost 1 base and J 4 bases, leaving 13 bases between the germline ends. The CDR3 runs to 15 residues. CDR3 protein: CASSEVVRVGYGYTF. CDR3 DNA: TGTGCCAGCAGTGAAGTAGTCAGGGTGGGCTATGGCTACACCTTC.

J is TRBJ2-7 and V is TRBV5-1; 7 positions agree with TRBD1. Germline V gene sequence: CDR1 SGHRS, CDR2 YFSETQ. Unmatched junction bases numbered 7, after V lost 0 bases and J lost 7 bases. The CDR3 contains 14 residues. CDR3 nucleotides: TGCGCCAGCAGCTTGGGGACAGGTCGGTGGGAGCAGTACTTC. As protein: CASSLGTGRWEQYF.

This chain connects TRBV3-1 (or the pseudogene TRBV3-2) to TRBJ2-3; tentative D call: TRBD1 (6 bases). V lost 4 bases to trimming and J lost 2 bases, with 28 bases between them. From germline, CDR1 is LGHDT and CDR2 YNNKEL (reference sequence). The CDR3 is made up of 20 amino acids. DNA of the CDR3: TGTGCCAGCAGCCCAGACACTCCGGCTAGTATTGGGGGCTACACAGATACGCAGTATTTT. It yields the protein CASSPDTPASIGGYTDTQYF.

The chain couples TRBV29-1 to TRBJ2-5; 14 bases match TRBD2. Germline V gene lookup returns CDR1 SQVTM and CDR2 ANQGSEA. With 6 bases clipped from V and 5 bases from J, the junction kept 5 bases outside the gene matches. This CDR3 is built from 14 residues. In DNA form, the CDR3 reads TGCAGCGTGTTGACTAGCGGGAGGGGGGAGACCCAGTACTTC. Residues: CSVLTSGRGETQYF.

The chain has TRBV5-4 and TRBJ1-2, with unresolved D. The germline V gene has CDR1 SGHNT and CDR2 YYREEE (reference sequence). Trimming stripped 0 bases from V and 4 bases from J, with 13 bases between. CDR3 size: 15 residues. CDR3 loop: CASSLGTHPVYGYTF. The CDR3 nucleotides read TGTGCCAGCAGCTTGGGGACTCACCCGGTCTATGGCTACACCTTC.

The chain is built from TRBV19 and TRBJ2-5, with TRBD1 matching over 9 bases. V was pared by 5 bases and J by 4 bases, with 2 bases of the junction left unmatched. The CDR3 spans 13 residues. The germline gives CDR1 LNHDA, CDR2 SQIVND (reference sequence). The DNA of the CDR3 is TGTGCCAGTAGTCAGACAGGGGGAGAGACCCAGTACTTC. It specifies CASSQTGGETQYF. Supplemented by reference TRBV19 and TRBJ2-5, the full variable domain reads DGGITQSPKYLFRKEGQNVTLSCEQNLNHDAMYWYRQDPGQGLRLIYYSQIVNDFQKGDIAEGYSVSREKKESFPLTVTSAQKNPTAFYLCASSQTGGETQYFGPGTRLLVL.

This chain connects TRBV19 to TRBJ1-6; 10 nucleotides agree with TRBD1. The CDR3 length is 14 residues. Unmatched junction bases numbered 6, after V lost 9 bases and J lost 7 bases. Looked up from germline, CDR1 is LNHDA and CDR2 is SQIVND (reference sequence). The CDR3, as DNA: TGTGCCAGCGACGGGACAGGGGCGAATTCACCCCTCCACTTT. It specifies CASDGTGANSPLHF.

This clone appeared a single time. The gene calls are TRBV7-2 and TRBJ2-7, with 14 bases aligning to TRBD2. This CDR3 is built from 14 residues. CDR1 and CDR2 from the germline V gene are SGHTA and FQGNSA. Trimming removed 5 bases from V and 4 bases from J; junction bases left unmatched: 1. CDR3 residues: CASSGTSGGYEQYF. Written as DNA, the CDR3 is TGTGCCAGCAGCGGGACTAGCGGGGGATACGAGCAGTACTTC.

The CDR3 DNA sequence: TGTGCCAGCTCATACGTAACCGGGACAAGGGTGGGGTACGAGCAGTACTTC. Protein: CASSYVTGTRVGYEQYF. The J gene is TRBJ2-7, the V gene TRBV18; a possible D gene is TRBD1 (6 bases). The CDR3 is 17 amino acids. CDR1 KGHSH and CDR2 LQKENI come from the germline V gene. V was shortened by 5 bases and J by 4 bases, with 24 bases between the two germline ends.

The chain links TRBV19 to TRBJ2-7, with 8 bases matching TRBD1. V lost 1 base and J lost 2; bases outside the gene matches: 4. The CDR3 has 15 amino acids. Germline V gene sequence: CDR1 LNHDA, CDR2 SQIVND (reference sequence). This chain's CDR3 is CASSIAGQGAYEQYF. The CDR3 nucleotides are TGTGCCAGTAGTATAGCTGGACAGGGAGCCTACGAGCAGTACTTC.

The CDR3 DNA follows: TGTGCCAGCAGCGCTTGGACTAGCGGGAGGAACGACAATGAGCAGTTCTTC. Translated, it gives CASSAWTSGRNDNEQFF. This chain uses TRBV7-3 with TRBJ2-1; 14 bases map to TRBD2. The CDR3 has 17 amino acids. Germline trimming cut 5 bases from V and 5 bases from J; bases unmatched to any gene: 8. Germline values: CDR1 SGHTA, CDR2 FQGTGA.

This clone has only a few counts. The V and J genes are TRBV28 and TRBJ1-5; 8 positions agree with TRBD1. The CDR3 runs to 16 residues. The V and J ends lost 2 bases and 2 bases, in that order; junction bases with no gene match: 5. Germline loops: CDR1 MDHEN, CDR2 SYDVKM. Written as DNA, the CDR3 is TGTGCCAGCAGTTTACCGACAGGGGTAGGCAATCAGCCCCAGCATTTT. This codes for CASSLPTGVGNQPQHF.

The chain links TRBV9 to TRBJ1-4; 9 bases align to TRBD1. Germline CDR1 SGDLS, CDR2 YYNGEE. V gave up 4 bases and J gave up 8 bases; unmatched junction bases: 9. CDR3 length equals 15 residues. In DNA, the CDR3 is TGTGCCAGCAGCCCCGGGACAGGGTCTGGGGAAAAACTGTTTTTT. Its protein is CASSPGTGSGEKLFF.

The gene calls are TRBV29-1 and TRBJ2-3; TRBD1 matches at 8 bases. Germline loops: CDR1 SQVTM, CDR2 ANQGSEA. Trimming at V came to 7 bases and at J to 3 bases, leaving 6 bases not matched to a gene. This CDR3 has 13 amino acids. The CDR3 DNA reads as TGCAGCGGCGGACAGGGTGATACAGATACGCAGTATTTT. Translation gives CSGGQGDTDTQYF.

The chain has TRBV5-4 and TRBJ2-7; 9 positions agree with TRBD1. Germline lookup yields CDR1 SGHNT and CDR2 YYREEE (reference sequence). With V trimmed by 0 bases and J by 3 bases, 4 bases remained unmatched. This CDR3 is built from 15 residues. Here the CDR3 DNA reads TGTGCCAGCAGCTTGGGGGGACAGGGCGACTACGAGCAGTACTTC. This translates into CASSLGGQGDYEQYF.

This clone has only one observation. The chain is built from TRBV6-5 and TRBJ2-7; 7 nucleotides match TRBD2. The V segment lost 7 bases and the J segment 0 bases; nucleotides outside the gene matches: 9. This CDR3 has 15 amino acids. Germline V gene data show CDR1 as MNHEY and CDR2 as SVGAGI. CDR3 protein: CASILRSSGSYEQYF. DNA for the CDR3: TGTGCCAGCATCCTTAGGTCTAGCGGCTCCTACGAGCAGTACTTC.

The chain recombines TRBV24-1 with TRBJ1-4; the match to TRBD1 covers 8 bases. J gave up 5 bases and V 4 bases, and 5 bases lay outside the gene matches. The CDR3 loop spans 15 amino acids. The germline CDR1 and CDR2 sequences are KGHDR and SFDVKD. As DNA, the CDR3 is TGTGCCACCAGTGACCCGGGACAGGCAAATGAAAAACTGTTTTTT. Its translation: CATSDPGQANEKLFF.

This chain connects TRBV19 to TRBJ1-1; no reliable D call. The CDR3 extends over 12 amino acids. The V gene lost 9 bases and the J gene lost 0 bases, with 8 bases spanning the gap. Germline lookup yields CDR1 LNHDA and CDR2 SQIVND (reference sequence). The CDR3 DNA reads as TGTGCCAGGGGAGAGATGAACACTGAAGCTTTCTTT. Translating gives CARGEMNTEAFF. The full variable domain, its missing parts supplied by reference TRBV19 and TRBJ1-1, is DGGITQSPKYLFRKEGQNVTLSCEQNLNHDAMYWYRQDPGQGLRLIYYSQIVNDFQKGDIAEGYSVSREKKESFPLTVTSAQKNPTAFYLCARGEMNTEAFFGQGTRLTVV.

The V call is TRBV18, the J call TRBJ1-3; D ambiguous. Germline CDR1 is KGHSH and CDR2 is LQKENI. The CDR3 spans 16 residues. V was pared by 4 bases and J by 0 bases, with 13 bases between. The CDR3 DNA reads TGTGCCAGCTCACTGGTCACAACCATCTCTGGAAACACCATATATTTT. It is translated as CASSLVTTISGNTIYF.

V gene TRBV23-1 combines with J gene TRBJ1-5; D ambiguous. TRBV23-1 is an ORF, with its function uncertain. The CDR3 contains 17 residues. V was trimmed by 6 bases and J by 0 bases, leaving 18 bases between them. CDR3: CASSTPSRPYSNQPQHF. The CDR3 coding sequence is TGCGCCAGCAGCACACCCTCGAGGCCCTATAGCAATCAGCCCCAGCATTTT.